The 8 T cell receptor beta chains below all came from one sample that was sequenced in a study of blood T cells in healthy people across ages. Alongside a J-beta primer mix, a sample-barcoded 5' primer served in a second PCR lasting about 7 to 12 cycles. Using its own MiXCR run on the 5' RACE reads, TCRdb lists one record per CDR3 protein. The repertoire holds 650,000 to 1,000,000 distinct CDR3 sequences, with about 34% as singletons. The sample consisted of blood. Every receptor here comes from a man aged 18 to 30 in good health.

The chain carries TRBV20-1 and TRBJ2-7; 8 bases agree with TRBD1. The CDR3 spans 14 residues. CDR1 and CDR2 (germline): DFQATT, SNEGSKA (reference sequence). The junction had 6 bases not matched to a gene; V was cut back by 2 bases and J by 3 bases. The CDR3 loop reads CSARRPQGGYEQYF. CDR3 nucleotide sequence: TGCAGTGCTAGAAGACCACAGGGGGGCTACGAGCAGTACTTC.

This clonotype was recorded many times. For the CDR3, the DNA is TGTGCCACCTCTCCGGGGCTTCCTGGTGGCTACACCTTC. This codes for CATSPGLPGGYTF. This chain uses TRBV15 with TRBJ1-2, with D tentatively TRBD1 (5 bases). The CDR3 sequence is 13 residues long. Germline values: CDR1 LNHNV, CDR2 YYDKDF (reference sequence). Trimming took 8 bases from V and 7 from J, leaving 17 bases between them.

V and J are TRBV12-3 or TRBV12-4 and TRBJ2-7, with TRBD2 matching over 9 bases. The trim removed 6 bases at V and 1 base at J, leaving 4 bases unmatched. The CDR3 totals 14 residues. Written as DNA, the CDR3 is TGTGCCAGCAGGATGACTAGCGGTTCCTACGAGCAGTACTTC. Residues: CASRMTSGSYEQYF.

This clonotype occurred a few times. V is TRBV14 and J is TRBJ2-1, with D possibly TRBD2 on 6 matching bases. Germline V gene sequence: CDR1 SGHDN, CDR2 FVKESK. The CDR3 runs 18 residues. Trimming pared 0 bases from V and 4 bases from J, leaving 19 bases between. This CDR3 is CASSQDWGKEGRYNEQFF. In DNA, the CDR3 is TGTGCCAGCAGCCAAGATTGGGGGAAGGAGGGCAGATACAATGAGCAGTTCTTC.

This clonotype was seen a handful of times. The V and J genes are TRBV5-5 and TRBJ2-3; 8 bases line up with TRBD1. CDR3 length equals 16 residues. The germline CDR1 and CDR2 sequences are SGHKS and YYEKEE (reference sequence). The V gene end was trimmed by 0 bases and the J gene end by 1 base; junction bases not matched to a gene: 4. In DNA form, the CDR3 reads TGTGCCAGCAGCTTGGTACAGGGGGTGGGCACAGATACGCAGTATTTT. Translation: CASSLVQGVGTDTQYF.

This clonotype appeared once. V and J are TRBV6-6 and TRBJ1-2; D not resolved. CDR1 is MNHNY and CDR2 is SVGAGI in the germline V gene (reference sequence). The CDR3 has 13 amino acids. Trimming shortened V by 2 bases and J by 5 bases, and 9 bases separated the two germline ends. CDR3 DNA sequence: TGTGCCAGCAGTTACACAGCGGGGTATGGCTACACCTTC. Translated: CASSYTAGYGYTF.

This clonotype has just a few counts. The genes are TRBV7-2 and TRBJ2-1; 7 bases fit TRBD2. The CDR3 length is 16 residues. CDR1 is SGHTA and CDR2 is FQGNSA in the germline V gene. Trimming took 5 bases from V and 0 from J; bases not matched to a gene: 7. The CDR3 loop reads CASSPWSGDSYNEQFF. The DNA of the CDR3 is TGTGCCAGCAGCCCCTGGAGCGGGGACTCCTACAATGAGCAGTTCTTC.

This clonotype has a count of ten or more. The chain recombines TRBV11-2 with TRBJ2-1; TRBD2 matches at 14 bases. From germline, CDR1 is SGHAT and CDR2 FQNNGV. The CDR3 loop spans 16 amino acids. Trimming removed 5 bases from V and 9 bases from J; junction bases left unmatched: 9. CDR3 coding DNA: TGTGCCAGCAGCCCGTTGACTAGCGGGGGGGCTGTTGAGCAGTTCTTC. Protein sequence: CASSPLTSGGAVEQFF.